The 26 T cell receptor beta chains given below trace back to one sample, sequenced in a study of post-analysis software for immune sequencing data. Findings of the study overall: About 5 TRBV segments, including TRBV5-6, TRBV5-1 and TRBV20-1, were more frequent in patients than controls.

Prepared libraries of TCR beta cDNA carried unique molecular identifiers. TCRdb reprocessed the PCR reads via MiXCR and lists one record per CDR3 protein. The sample lists more than 450,000 distinct CDR3 sequences, 34% occurring once. These TCRs' antigens remain unknown. Sequenced sample: blood. The receptors here all came from a girl under 18 with multiple sclerosis.

The genes are TRBV12-3 or TRBV12-4 and TRBJ1-5; 7 nucleotides line up with TRBD1. V was clipped by 5 bases and J by 7 bases; unmatched bases: 8. The CDR3 contains 14 residues. The CDR3 loop reads CASSTDRQWQPQHF. The CDR3 region has the DNA TGTGCCAGCAGTACGGACAGGCAATGGCAGCCCCAGCATTTT.

This clonotype occurred many times. The chain uses TRBV6-1 and TRBJ1-1, with TRBD1 matching 9 bases. CDR3 length: 14 residues. Trimming took 3 bases from V and 6 from J; bases not matched to a gene: 5. CDR1 and CDR2 from the germline V gene are MNHNS and SASEGT. CDR3 amino acids: CASSDRDRVAEAFF. CDR3 in DNA: TGTGCCAGCAGTGACCGGGACAGGGTCGCTGAAGCTTTCTTT.

V gene TRBV2 combines with J gene TRBJ1-2; TRBD1 matches 7 bases. The CDR3 runs to 15 residues. The germline CDR1 and CDR2 sequences are SNHLY and FYNNEI. The V gene end was trimmed by 6 bases and the J gene end by 0 bases; junction bases not matched to a gene: 7. CDR3 DNA sequence: TGTGCCAGCAGAAATGGGGACAGAGCTAACTATGGCTACACCTTC. This codes for CASRNGDRANYGYTF.

This clonotype was counted a few times. This chain uses TRBV20-1 with TRBJ2-4; 9 bases line up with TRBD1. Gene TRBJ2-7 matches the end of the DNA better, so the J call may be wrong. The CDR3 is 11 amino acids. CDR1 is DFQATT, CDR2 SNEGSKA, per germline (reference sequence). The CDR3 region has the DNA TGCAGTGCTGAGACAGGGGGCGAGCAGTACTTC. This translates into CSAETGGEQYF.

The rearrangement links TRBV6-1 to TRBJ1-2; D is undetermined. CDR1 and CDR2 from the germline V gene are MNHNS and SASEGT. Between the trimmed V and J ends, which lost 2 bases and 6 bases, there was a span of 7 bases. The CDR3 spans 12 residues. CDR3 nucleotide sequence: TGTGCCAGCAGTGAAATCGGGGATGGCTACACCTTC. Translated: CASSEIGDGYTF.

The chain uses TRBV5-4 and TRBJ2-3; D is unresolved. The germline V gene has CDR1 SGHNT and CDR2 YYREEE (reference sequence). Trimming removed 3 bases at V and 2 bases at J, with 10 bases between. There are 14 residues in the CDR3. DNA for the CDR3: TGTGCCAGCAGCTCCGAGATCCACACAGATACGCAGTATTTT. It specifies CASSSEIHTDTQYF.

In DNA form, the CDR3 reads TGTGCCAGCAGTTCGTCGCTGGCTGAAGCTTTCTTT. As protein: CASSSSLAEAFF. This chain joins TRBV12-3 or TRBV12-4 and TRBJ1-1, with no clear D. The length of the CDR3 is 12 residues. Trimming shortened V by 4 bases and J by 6 bases, and 9 bases separated the two germline ends.

The rearrangement links TRBV2 to TRBJ1-6; D is undetermined. The CDR3 runs to 16 residues. Germline CDR1 reads SNHLY; CDR2 reads FYNNEI. Trimming took 3 bases from V and 11 from J, leaving 20 bases between them. CDR3 in amino acids: CASSDDRGRPQAPLHF. DNA for the CDR3: TGTGCCAGCAGTGACGACCGCGGACGGCCTCAAGCACCCCTCCACTTT.

The chain is built from TRBV28 and TRBJ2-7, with 8 bases that match TRBD1. The CDR3 length is 15 residues. Germline CDR1 and CDR2: MDHEN and SYDVKM. V trimming: 3 bases; J trimming: 1 base; junction bases outside the gene matches: 5. The CDR3 nucleotides are TGTGCCAGCAGTTTGACAGGACAGGGATCCTACGAGCAGTACTTC. This codes for CASSLTGQGSYEQYF.

The chain employs TRBV20-1 and TRBJ1-5; 7 bases are a match to TRBD1. Looked up from germline, CDR1 is DFQATT and CDR2 is SNEGSKA (reference sequence). The CDR3 is 16 amino acids. The V gene end was trimmed by 1 base and the J gene end by 7 bases; junction bases not matched to a gene: 13. As DNA, the CDR3 is TGCAGTGCTAGAGGGGAAGAAGGGGGCGCATACCAGCCCCAGCATTTT. Protein: CSARGEEGGAYQPQHF.

This clonotype was counted a few times. This chain uses TRBV9 with TRBJ2-1, with 8 bases that match TRBD2. Per the germline V gene, CDR1 is SGDLS and CDR2 is YYNGEE. V shed 0 bases, J shed 8 bases, and the junction held 10 bases outside the gene matches. The CDR3 loop spans 16 amino acids. CDR3 in amino acids: CASSVAGWTSPHEQFF. In nucleotides, the CDR3 is TGTGCCAGCAGCGTAGCTGGATGGACTAGCCCGCATGAGCAGTTCTTC.

The chain combines TRBV12-3 or TRBV12-4 with TRBJ1-2; possible D gene TRBD1, 5 bases. CDR3 length: 15 amino acids. Trimming shortened V by 3 bases and J by 8 bases, and 19 bases separated the two germline ends. For the CDR3, the DNA is TGTGCCAGCAGTTTGTGGGGCGGAGGGCGGGGAGGCTACACCTTC. This encodes CASSLWGGGRGGYTF.

CDR3 sequence (DNA): TGCAGTGCTAGAGATTTTAAGCCCGGTGAGCAGTTCTTC. As protein: CSARDFKPGEQFF. This sequence joins TRBV20-1 and TRBJ2-1; D is undetermined. The germline V gene encodes CDR1 DFQATT and CDR2 SNEGSKA (reference sequence). This CDR3 has 13 amino acids. Trimming took 0 bases from V and 9 from J, leaving 12 bases between them.

This clonotype has more than one count but fewer than ten. This rearrangement joins TRBV2 to TRBJ2-3; TRBD2 is a possible D gene (7 bases). The germline gives CDR1 SNHLY, CDR2 FYNNEI. The CDR3 loop spans 17 amino acids. The germline V and J ends were trimmed by 10 bases and 2 bases, with 25 bases remaining between them. CDR3 loop: CATQGTGRDSDTDTQYF. The CDR3 nucleotides are TGTGCCACCCAAGGAACAGGGAGGGACTCTGACACAGATACGCAGTATTTT.

V and J are TRBV7-2 and TRBJ2-1; 7 bases line up with TRBD1. CDR1 is SGHTA, CDR2 FQGNSA, per germline. Unmatched junction bases numbered 7, after V lost 5 bases and J lost 3 bases. This CDR3 has 15 amino acids. The DNA of the CDR3 is TGTGCCAGCAGCGTTGACAGGGCCGGCTACAATGAGCAGTTCTTC. It yields the protein CASSVDRAGYNEQFF.

This clonotype appeared a few times. J is TRBJ2-1 and V is TRBV7-8; unclear D gene. The CDR3 consists of 18 residues. V lost 1 base and J 3 bases, leaving 19 bases between the germline ends. CDR1 is SGHVS, CDR2 FQNEAQ, per germline. CDR3 nucleotide sequence: TGTGCCAGCAGCTTAGGCCGGGCTAGAGGTCTAAACTACAATGAGCAGTTCTTC. Protein product: CASSLGRARGLNYNEQFF.

The chain employs TRBV5-1 and TRBJ2-1, with 12 positions matching TRBD2. Germline-derived CDR1 and CDR2 are SGHRS and YFSETQ. V lost 6 bases, J lost 0 bases, and 4 bases stayed unmatched. CDR3 length: 16 amino acids. The CDR3 sequence: CASKGTSGPSYNEQFF. The DNA of the CDR3 is TGCGCCAGCAAAGGGACTAGCGGGCCCTCCTACAATGAGCAGTTCTTC. Full variable domain (remainder filled in from reference TRBV5-1 and TRBJ2-1): KAGVTQTPRYLIKTRGQQVTLSCSPISGHRSVSWYQQTPGQGLQFLFEYFSETQRNKGNFPGRFSGRQFSNSRSEMNVSTLELGDSALYLCASKGTSGPSYNEQFFGPGTRLTVL.

V and J are TRBV29-1 and TRBJ2-1; TRBD2 matches 8 bases. The CDR3 is 14 amino acids. Germline values: CDR1 SQVTM, CDR2 ANQGSEA. V was clipped by 5 bases and J by 6 bases; unmatched bases: 9. CDR3 in amino acids: CSVIPGTRVNEQFF. The DNA of the CDR3 is TGCAGCGTTATACCCGGGACTAGGGTCAATGAGCAGTTCTTC.

The chain has TRBV5-5 and TRBJ2-3, with 10 bases matching TRBD2. The V gene end was trimmed by 1 base and the J gene end by 0 bases; junction bases not matched to a gene: 2. The germline CDR1 and CDR2 sequences are SGHKS and YYEKEE (reference sequence). There are 16 residues in the CDR3. In nucleotides, the CDR3 is TGTGCCAGCAGCTTGCTAGCGGGGGCCAGCACAGATACGCAGTATTTT. This gives the protein CASSLLAGASTDTQYF.

The chain recombines TRBV29-1 with TRBJ1-1; 7 bases align to TRBD1. Per the germline V gene, CDR1 is SQVTM and CDR2 is ANQGSEA. The CDR3 totals 13 residues. The V segment lost 6 bases and the J segment 4 bases; nucleotides outside the gene matches: 8. CDR3 amino acids: CSVTGMGVTEAFF. Written as DNA, the CDR3 is TGCAGCGTGACAGGGATGGGGGTCACTGAAGCTTTCTTT.

The CDR3 is CSASPLGRAKTEAFF. The CDR3 DNA sequence: TGCAGCGCCTCACCTCTGGGACGGGCTAAAACTGAAGCTTTCTTT. The rearrangement links TRBV29-1 to TRBJ1-1; a possible D gene is TRBD1 (5 bases). Germline V CDR1 and CDR2: SQVTM, ANQGSEA. The CDR3 is made up of 15 amino acids. V lost 7 bases and J lost 5, with 23 bases in between.

The CDR3 spells CASSSPRGYTDTQYF. For the CDR3, the DNA is TGTGCCAGCAGTTCCCCTAGAGGCTACACAGATACGCAGTATTTT. V and J are TRBV6-1 and TRBJ2-3; D gene unclear. Germline CDR1 and CDR2: MNHNS and SASEGT. The CDR3 has 15 residues. Trimming pared 5 bases from V and 2 bases from J, leaving 14 bases between.

The V call is TRBV20-1, the J call TRBJ1-2; 11 bases agree with TRBD1. The CDR3 runs 14 residues. Germline CDR1 DFQATT, CDR2 SNEGSKA (reference sequence). J gave up 5 bases and V 6 bases, and 8 bases lay outside the gene matches. The DNA of the CDR3 is TGCAGTGCCCAGGAGGGACAGGGGGTTTATGGCTACACCTTC. It specifies CSAQEGQGVYGYTF.

This clonotype was picked up a small number of times. This rearrangement joins TRBV3-1 to TRBJ1-6; 8 bases line up with TRBD1. V lost 4 bases to trimming and J lost 10 bases; unmatched junction nucleotides: 9. Germline V gene sequence: CDR1 LGHDT, CDR2 YNNKEL (reference sequence). The CDR3 runs to 15 residues. The CDR3 region is CASSLRDRGSSPLHF. In DNA form, the CDR3 reads TGTGCCAGCAGCCTTAGAGACAGGGGAAGCTCACCCCTCCACTTT.

The gene calls are TRBV5-1 and TRBJ2-5; 8 bases fit TRBD1. CDR3 length: 15 amino acids. V lost 4 bases to trimming and J lost 5 bases; unmatched junction nucleotides: 10. The germline V gene has CDR1 SGHRS and CDR2 YFSETQ. This CDR3 is CASSAQGARGETQYF. The CDR3 nucleotides read TGCGCCAGCAGCGCCCAGGGGGCGCGAGGTGAGACCCAGTACTTC. Supplemented by reference TRBV5-1 and TRBJ2-5, the full variable domain reads KAGVTQTPRYLIKTRGQQVTLSCSPISGHRSVSWYQQTPGQGLQFLFEYFSETQRNKGNFPGRFSGRQFSNSRSEMNVSTLELGDSALYLCASSAQGARGETQYFGPGTRLLVL.

The chain recombines TRBV20-1 with TRBJ1-2, with D tentatively TRBD1 (6 bases). This CDR3 is built from 11 residues. Germline V gene lookup returns CDR1 DFQATT and CDR2 SNEGSKA (reference sequence). Trimming cost V 7 bases and J 4 bases, with 10 bases left between them. Here the CDR3 DNA reads TGCAGTGAAGGGGGTAGCTATGGCTACACCTTC. Its translation is CSEGGSYGYTF.